This record looks at one T cell receptor (beta chain) sequence and its context. The sample originates from a study of cytotoxic CD8 clonotypes in ibrutinib-treated CLL. Produced via immunoSEQ multiplex PCR; TCRdb's table is partial and in-frame only. The data contain 140,000 to 150,000 clones, about 70% of them singletons. V lost 6 bases and J lost 2, with 14 bases in between. Germline loops: CDR1 MNHEY, CDR2 SVGAGI. The CDR3 runs 15 residues. Sequences were derived from PBMCs, sampled after 24 months of ibrutinib treatment. The clonotype originates from a human donor with chronic lymphocytic leukemia. The gene calls are TRBV6-5 and TRBJ1-5; D not resolved. DNA for the CDR3: TGTGCCAGCAGGGGTGGGCTGCTTGGCAATCAGCCCCAGCATTTT. Its protein product is CASRGGLLGNQPQHF.